This T cell receptor (beta chain) appears in the sequencing data of a study of somatic mutations in cytotoxic T cells in rheumatoid arthritis. Background on the study: The researchers flow-sorted some T-cell populations stained with V beta antibodies and got nearly 100% purity, and these included V beta1+ cells sequenced for TCRB.

Sequencing used immunoSEQ multiplex PCR; TCRdb keeps in-frame clones, though not all of them. Of about 26,000 clones listed, 82% are singletons. Per germline, CDR1 PRHDT and CDR2 FYEKMQ (reference sequence). The V end was cut by 7 bases, the J end by 0 bases, with 10 bases between. The CDR3 extends over 14 amino acids. Material for sequencing was CD8+ T cells sorted from blood. The sequence came from a man aged 50-59 years in good health. The rearrangement joins TRBV13 to TRBJ2-1, with D perhaps matching TRBD2 (5 bases). The CDR3 loop is CASNAGISYNEQFF. CDR3 bases: TGTGCCAGCAACGCCGGGATCTCCTACAATGAGCAGTTCTTC.